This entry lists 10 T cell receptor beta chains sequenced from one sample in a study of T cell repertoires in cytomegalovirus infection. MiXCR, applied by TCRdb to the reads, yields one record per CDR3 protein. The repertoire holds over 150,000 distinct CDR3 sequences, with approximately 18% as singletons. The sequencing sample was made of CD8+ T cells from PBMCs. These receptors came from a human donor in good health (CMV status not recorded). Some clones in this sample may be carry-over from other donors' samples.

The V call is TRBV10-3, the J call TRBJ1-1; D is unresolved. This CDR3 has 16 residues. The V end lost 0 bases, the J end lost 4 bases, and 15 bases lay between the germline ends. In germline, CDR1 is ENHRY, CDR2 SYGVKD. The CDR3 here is CAISESSLGPSTEAFF. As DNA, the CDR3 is TGTGCCATCAGTGAGTCTTCTCTCGGACCCAGCACTGAAGCTTTCTTT.

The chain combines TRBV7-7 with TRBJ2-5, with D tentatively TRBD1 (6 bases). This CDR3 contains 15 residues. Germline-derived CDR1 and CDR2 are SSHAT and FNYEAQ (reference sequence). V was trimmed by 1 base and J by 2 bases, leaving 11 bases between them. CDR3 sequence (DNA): TGTGCCAGCAGCTTAGAAGACAGGCCTCAAGAGACCCAGTACTTC. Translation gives CASSLEDRPQETQYF.

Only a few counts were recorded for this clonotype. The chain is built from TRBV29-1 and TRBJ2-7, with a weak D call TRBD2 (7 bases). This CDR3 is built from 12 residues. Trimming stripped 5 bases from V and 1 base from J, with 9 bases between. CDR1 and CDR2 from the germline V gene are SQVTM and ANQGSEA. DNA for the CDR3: TGCAGCGTTAGGGGGGGGTCCTACGAGCAGTACTTC. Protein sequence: CSVRGGSYEQYF.

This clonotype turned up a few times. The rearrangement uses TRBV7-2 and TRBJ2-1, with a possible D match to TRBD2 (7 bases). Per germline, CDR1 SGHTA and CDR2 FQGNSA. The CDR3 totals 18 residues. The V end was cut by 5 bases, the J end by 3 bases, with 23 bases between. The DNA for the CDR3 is TGTGCCAGCAGCGAGCGCGGTGGCGGGGGCGGATTCTACAATGAGCAGTTCTTC. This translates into CASSERGGGGGFYNEQFF.

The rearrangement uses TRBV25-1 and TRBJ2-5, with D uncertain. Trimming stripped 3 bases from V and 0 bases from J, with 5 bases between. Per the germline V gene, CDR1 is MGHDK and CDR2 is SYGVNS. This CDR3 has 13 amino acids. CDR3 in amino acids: CASSERYQETQYF. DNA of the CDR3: TGTGCCAGCAGTGAGCGGTACCAAGAGACCCAGTACTTC.

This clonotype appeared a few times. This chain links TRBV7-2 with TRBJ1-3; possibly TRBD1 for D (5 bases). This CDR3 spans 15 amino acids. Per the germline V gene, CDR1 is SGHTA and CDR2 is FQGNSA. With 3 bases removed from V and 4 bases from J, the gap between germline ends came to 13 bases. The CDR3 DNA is TGTGCCAGCAGCTTGAGCAGGGAGCTCGGAAACACCATATATTTT. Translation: CASSLSRELGNTIYF. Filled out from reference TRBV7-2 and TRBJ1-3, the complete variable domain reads GAGVSQSPSNKVTEKGKDVELRCDPISGHTALYWYRQSLGQGLEFLIYFQGNSAPDKSGLPSDRFSAERTGGSVSTLTIQRTQQEDSAVYLCASSLSRELGNTIYFGEGSWLTVV.

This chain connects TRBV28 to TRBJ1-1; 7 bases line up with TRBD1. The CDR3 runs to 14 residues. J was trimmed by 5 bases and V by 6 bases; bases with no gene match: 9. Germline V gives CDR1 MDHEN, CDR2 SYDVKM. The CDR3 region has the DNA TGTGCCAGCAGCTTAACAGGGGTTTGGACTGAAGCTTTCTTT. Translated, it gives CASSLTGVWTEAFF.

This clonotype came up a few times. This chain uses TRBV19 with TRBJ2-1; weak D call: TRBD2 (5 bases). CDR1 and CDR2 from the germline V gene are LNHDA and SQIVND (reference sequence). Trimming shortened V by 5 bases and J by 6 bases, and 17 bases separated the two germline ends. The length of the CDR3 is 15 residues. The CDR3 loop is CASSGLASPSNEQFF. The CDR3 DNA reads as TGTGCCAGTAGTGGGCTAGCATCCCCTTCCAATGAGCAGTTCTTC.

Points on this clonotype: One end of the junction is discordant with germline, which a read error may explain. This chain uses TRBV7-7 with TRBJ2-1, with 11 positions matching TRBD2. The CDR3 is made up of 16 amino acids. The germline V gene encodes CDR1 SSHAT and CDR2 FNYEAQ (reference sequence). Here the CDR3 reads CASSLLPSGGFGEQFF. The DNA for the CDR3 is TGTGCTAGCAGCTTACTCCCTAGCGGGGGGTTTGGTGAGCAGTTCTTC. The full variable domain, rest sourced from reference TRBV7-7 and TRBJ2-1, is GAGVSQSPRYKVTKRGQDVTLRCDPISSHATLYWYQQALGQGPEFLTYFNYEAQPDKSGLPSDRFSAERPEGSISTLTIQRTEQRDSAMYRCASSLLPSGGFGEQFFGPGTRLTVL.

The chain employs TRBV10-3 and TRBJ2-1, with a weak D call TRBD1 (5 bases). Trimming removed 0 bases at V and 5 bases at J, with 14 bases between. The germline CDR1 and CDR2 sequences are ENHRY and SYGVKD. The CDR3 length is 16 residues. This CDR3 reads CAISESRVLGNNEQFF. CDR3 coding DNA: TGTGCCATCAGTGAGTCCAGGGTATTGGGGAACAATGAGCAGTTCTTC.